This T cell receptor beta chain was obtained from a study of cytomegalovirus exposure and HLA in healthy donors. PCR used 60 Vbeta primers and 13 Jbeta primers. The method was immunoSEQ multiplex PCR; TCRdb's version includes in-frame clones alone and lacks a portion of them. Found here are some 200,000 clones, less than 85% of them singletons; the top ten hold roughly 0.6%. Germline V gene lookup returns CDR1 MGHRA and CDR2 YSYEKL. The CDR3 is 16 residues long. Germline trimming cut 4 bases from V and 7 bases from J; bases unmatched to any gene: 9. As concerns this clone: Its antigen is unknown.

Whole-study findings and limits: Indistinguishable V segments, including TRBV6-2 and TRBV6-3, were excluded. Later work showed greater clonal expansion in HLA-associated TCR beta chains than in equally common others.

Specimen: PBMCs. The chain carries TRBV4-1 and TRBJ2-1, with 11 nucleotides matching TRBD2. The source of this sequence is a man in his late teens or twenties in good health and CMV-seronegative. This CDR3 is CASSPPGTSGSNEQFF. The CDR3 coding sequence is TGCGCCAGCAGCCCCCCAGGGACTAGCGGATCAAATGAGCAGTTCTTC.